This T cell receptor beta chain was retrieved from a study of cytomegalovirus exposure and HLA in healthy donors. Germline-derived CDR1 and CDR2 are SGHNT and YENEEA. The CDR3 length is 16 residues. The V gene lost 4 bases and the J gene lost 0 bases, with 13 bases spanning the gap. Primers included in the PCR were 60 Vbeta and 13 Jbeta primers. Using immunoSEQ multiplex PCR, the repertoire was profiled, and TCRdb retains in-frame clones only, with some absent. The sample has about 140,000 clones, around 80% seen once. Sequenced material: PBMCs. The chain uses TRBV11-3 and TRBJ1-5; TRBD1 is a possible D gene (5 bases). The receptor was isolated from a man between 45 and 60 years old in good health and CMV-seronegative. The CDR3 reads CASSSTGKDSNQPQHF. The CDR3 DNA sequence: TGTGCCAGCAGCTCTACAGGAAAAGATAGCAATCAGCCCCAGCATTTT.